This TCR beta chain was found in a study of T cell responses to AZD1222 COVID-19 vaccine. Study-level points and caveats: Spike-specific TCR breadth and depth rose after two AZD1222 doses.

Worth noting for this clone: The antigen is undetermined.

The CDR3 runs to 15 residues. CDR1 is MNHEY, CDR2 SVGAGI, per germline. V trimming: 7 bases; J trimming: 9 bases; junction bases outside the gene matches: 16. Some clones are missing from TCRdb's copy, which holds only in-frame ones; the method was immunoSEQ multiplex PCR. The sample has around 60,000 clones; approximately 90% are singletons. The source material was peripheral blood, sampled on day 0 of AZD1222 vaccination. This chain uses TRBV6-5 with TRBJ2-7, with TRBD2 matching 9 bases. The clonotype originates from an adult in good health. The CDR3 sequence: CASTQDARGGRAQYF. The CDR3 coding sequence is TGTGCCAGCACCCAAGACGCGCGGGGGGGGCGAGCGCAGTACTTC.